These 9 T cell receptor beta chains originate from one sample sequenced in a study of cytomegalovirus exposure and HLA in healthy donors. The PCR had 60 Vbeta and 13 Jbeta primers. Some clones are missing from TCRdb's copy, which holds only in-frame ones; the method was immunoSEQ multiplex PCR. The sample yields about 150,000 clones, more than 60% seen once. Sequencing was performed on PBMCs. The receptors shown here come from a woman aged 40 to 50 in good health and CMV-seronegative.

V usage is TRBV27 and J usage is TRBJ2-3; no clear D gene. This CDR3 is 12 amino acids long. V was trimmed by 4 bases and J by 2 bases, leaving 4 bases between them. Germline CDR1 reads MNHEY; CDR2 reads SMNVEV (reference sequence). CDR3 region: CASSSYTDTQYF. CDR3 nucleotide sequence: TGTGCCAGCAGTTCCTACACAGATACGCAGTATTTT.

The chain recombines TRBV10-3 with TRBJ2-1, with 10 nucleotides matching TRBD2. The CDR3 spans 15 residues. Germline-derived CDR1 and CDR2 are ENHRY and SYGVKD. V was clipped by 0 bases and J by 9 bases; unmatched bases: 5. The chain's CDR3 is CAISESRLAGVEQFF. For the CDR3, the DNA is TGTGCCATCAGTGAGTCGCGGCTAGCGGGAGTTGAGCAGTTCTTC.

The chain is built from TRBV6-5 and TRBJ1-1; 8 nucleotides align to TRBD1. V lost 1 base, J lost 14 bases, and 9 bases stayed unmatched. This CDR3 region has 13 residues. The V gene's germline CDR1 is MNHEY and CDR2 SVGAGI. The CDR3 nucleotides are TGTGCCAGCAGTTACTGGCAGGGGGCCGCGGGCTTCTTT. It is translated as CASSYWQGAAGFF.

In this sample, this clone turned up a few times. The rearrangement uses TRBV29-1 and TRBJ2-1; 9 positions match TRBD2. The germline V gene has CDR1 SQVTM and CDR2 ANQGSEA. The CDR3 totals 13 residues. This chain's CDR3 is CTKGLAGCNEQFF. The CDR3 DNA sequence: TGCACCAAAGGGCTAGCGGGATGCAATGAGCAGTTCTTC.

The chain combines TRBV5-1 with TRBJ1-1; 8 bases map to TRBD1. Trimming removed 3 bases from V and 4 bases from J; junction bases left unmatched: 5. CDR3 length: 14 residues. Germline CDR1 is SGHRS and CDR2 is YFSETQ. DNA of the CDR3: TGCGCCAGCAGCTGGACAGGGCCCCCCACTGAAGCTTTCTTT. Residues: CASSWTGPPTEAFF.

V is TRBV5-1 and J is TRBJ1-2; 8 nucleotides line up with TRBD1. Germline lookup yields CDR1 SGHRS and CDR2 YFSETQ. This CDR3 region has 15 residues. Trimming removed 4 bases from V and 8 bases from J; junction bases left unmatched: 13. The CDR3 DNA reads TGCGCCAGCAGCCAGGGGGGTCGGACAGGGATGGGCTACACCTTC. Translating it yields CASSQGGRTGMGYTF.

J is TRBJ2-5 and V is TRBV19, with TRBD1 as a possible D gene (6 bases). Germline V gives CDR1 LNHDA, CDR2 SQIVND (reference sequence). This CDR3 is 14 amino acids long. Trimming left V 3 bases short and J 1 base short, with 9 bases between. The CDR3 is CASSMDRSQETQYF. The CDR3 DNA reads TGTGCCAGTAGTATGGACAGATCCCAAGAGACCCAGTACTTC.

Concerning this clone itself: The same CDR3 is also encoded by other DNA sequences in this sample. This chain uses TRBV6-5 with TRBJ2-3; unclear D gene. This CDR3 has 14 amino acids. Germline V gene lookup returns CDR1 MNHEY and CDR2 SVGAGI. Trimming removed 3 bases at V and 2 bases at J, with 9 bases between. The CDR3 DNA sequence: TGTGCCAGCAGTTATCTTAGCTCCACAGATACGCAGTATTTT. Translating it yields CASSYLSSTDTQYF.

The CDR3 loop reads CASSLTGTSGSAYEQYF. The CDR3 DNA is TGCGCCAGCAGCCTCACCGGGACTAGCGGTTCAGCCTACGAGCAGTACTTC. The V and J genes are TRBV5-1 and TRBJ2-7; 11 bases line up with TRBD2. Germline values: CDR1 SGHRS, CDR2 YFSETQ. The CDR3 totals 17 residues. V was clipped by 4 bases and J by 2 bases; unmatched bases: 11.